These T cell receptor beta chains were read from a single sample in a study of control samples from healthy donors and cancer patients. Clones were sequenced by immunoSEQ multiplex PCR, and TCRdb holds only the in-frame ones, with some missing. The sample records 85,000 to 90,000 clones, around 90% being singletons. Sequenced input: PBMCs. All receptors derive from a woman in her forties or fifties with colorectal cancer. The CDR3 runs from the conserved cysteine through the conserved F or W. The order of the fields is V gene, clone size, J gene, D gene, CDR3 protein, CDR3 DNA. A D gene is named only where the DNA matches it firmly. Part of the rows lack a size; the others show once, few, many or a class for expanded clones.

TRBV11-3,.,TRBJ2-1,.,CASSLGAGEYNEQFF,TGTGCCAGCAGCTTAGGTGCCGGGGAATACAATGAGCAGTTCTTC
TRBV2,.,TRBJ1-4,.,CASSVTGVVEKLFF,TGTGCCAGCAGTGTCACTGGGGTCGTAGAAAAACTGTTTTTT
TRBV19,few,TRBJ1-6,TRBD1,CASMDRGTNSPLHF,TGTGCCAGTATGGACAGGGGCACTAATTCACCCCTCCACTTT
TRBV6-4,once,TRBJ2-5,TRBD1,CASRWDRGQGETQYF,TGTGCCAGCAGGTGGGACAGGGGGCAGGGGGAGACCCAGTACTTC
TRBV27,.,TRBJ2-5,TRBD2,CASSLVRGETQYF,TGTGCCAGCAGTTTAGTGCGGGGGGAGACCCAGTACTTC
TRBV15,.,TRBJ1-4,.,CATSRNRDGREKLFF,TGTGCCACCAGCAGGAACCGGGACGGACGAGAAAAACTGTTTTTT
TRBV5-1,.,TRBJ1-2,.,CASSLDGGSIYGYTF,TGCGCCAGCAGCTTGGATGGGGGAAGCATCTATGGCTACACCTTC
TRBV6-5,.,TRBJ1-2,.,CASRQQGANYGYTF,TGTGCCAGCAGACAACAGGGAGCTAACTATGGCTACACCTTC
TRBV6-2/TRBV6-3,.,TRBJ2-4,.,CASSYGSSRAQYF,TGTGCCAGCAGTTACGGGAGCTCACGAGCTCAGTACTTC
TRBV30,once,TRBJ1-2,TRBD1,CAWSPTGSYGYTF,TGTGCCTGGAGTCCGACAGGGTCTTATGGCTACACCTTC
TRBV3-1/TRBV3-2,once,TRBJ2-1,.,CASSQQGGNEQFF,TGTGCCAGCAGCCAGCAGGGCGGGAATGAGCAGTTCTTC
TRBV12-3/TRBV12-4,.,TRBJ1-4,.,CASSPGLNEKLFF,TGTGCCAGCAGCCCCGGCCTTAATGAAAAACTGTTTTTT
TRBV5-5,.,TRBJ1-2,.,CASSFYGTPNYGYTF,TGTGCCAGCAGCTTCTACGGGACACCTAACTATGGCTACACCTTC
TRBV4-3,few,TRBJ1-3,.,CASSLTPGIGNTIYF,TGCGCCAGCAGCCTGACTCCAGGGATTGGAAACACCATATATTTT
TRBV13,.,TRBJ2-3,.,CASSLAGVTDTQYF,TGTGCCAGCAGCTTAGCGGGGGTTACAGATACGCAGTATTTT
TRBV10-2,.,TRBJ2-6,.,CASRDTGAGANVLTF,TGCGCCAGCAGGGATACTGGCGCTGGGGCCAACGTCCTGACTTTC
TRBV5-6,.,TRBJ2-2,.,CASSIFGGTGELFF,TGTGCCAGCAGCATCTTCGGTGGGACCGGGGAGCTGTTTTTT
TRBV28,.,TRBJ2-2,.,CASSPPMNTGELFF,TGTGCCAGCAGTCCTCCCATGAACACCGGGGAGCTGTTTTTT
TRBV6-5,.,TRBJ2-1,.,CASRRQAYNEQFF,TGTGCCAGCAGACGACAAGCCTACAATGAGCAGTTCTTC
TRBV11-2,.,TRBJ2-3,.,CARLGQGTDTQYF,TGTGCCAGGTTAGGGCAGGGCACAGATACGCAGTATTTT
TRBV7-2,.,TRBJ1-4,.,CASSSGAITTNEKLFF,TGTGCCAGCAGCTCAGGAGCGATTACAACTAATGAAAAACTGTTTTTT
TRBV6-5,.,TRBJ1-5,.,CASVWTDSNQPQHF,TGTGCCAGTGTTTGGACAGATAGCAATCAGCCCCAGCATTTT
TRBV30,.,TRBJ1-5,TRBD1,CAWSVFGTGDNQPQHF,TGTGCCTGGAGCGTGTTCGGGACAGGCGACAATCAGCCCCAGCATTTT
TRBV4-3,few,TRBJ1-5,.,CASSQDRQRRQPQHF,TGCGCCAGCAGCCAAGATCGACAGAGGAGGCAGCCCCAGCATTTT
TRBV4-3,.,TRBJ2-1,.,CASSQVWAGYGNEQFF,TGCGCCAGCAGCCAAGTTTGGGCAGGGTATGGCAATGAGCAGTTCTTC
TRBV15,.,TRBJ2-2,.,CATSRARNANTGELFF,TGTGCCACCAGCAGAGCGCGGAACGCGAACACCGGGGAGCTGTTTTTT
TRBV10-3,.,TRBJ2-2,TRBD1,CAISADRAVGELFF,TGTGCCATCAGTGCTGACAGGGCCGTCGGGGAGCTGTTTTTT